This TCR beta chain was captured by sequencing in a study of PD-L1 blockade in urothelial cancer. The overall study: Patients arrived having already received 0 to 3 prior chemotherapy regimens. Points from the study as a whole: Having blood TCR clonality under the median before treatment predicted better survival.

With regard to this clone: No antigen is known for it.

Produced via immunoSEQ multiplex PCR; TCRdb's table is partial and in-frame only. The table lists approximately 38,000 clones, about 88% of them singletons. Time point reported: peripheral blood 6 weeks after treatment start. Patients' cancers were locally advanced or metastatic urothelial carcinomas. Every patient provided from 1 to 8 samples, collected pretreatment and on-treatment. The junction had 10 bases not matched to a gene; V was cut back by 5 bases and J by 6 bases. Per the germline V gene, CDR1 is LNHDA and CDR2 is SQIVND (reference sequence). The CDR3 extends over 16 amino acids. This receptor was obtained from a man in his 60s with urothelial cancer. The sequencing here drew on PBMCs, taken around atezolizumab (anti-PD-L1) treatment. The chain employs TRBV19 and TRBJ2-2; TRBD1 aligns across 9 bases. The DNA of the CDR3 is TGTGCCAGTAGTGCCGGACAGGGGAGGGGCGCCGGGGAGCTGTTTTTT. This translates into CASSAGQGRGAGELFF. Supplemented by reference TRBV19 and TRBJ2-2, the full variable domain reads DGGITQSPKYLFRKEGQNVTLSCEQNLNHDAMYWYRQDPGQGLRLIYYSQIVNDFQKGDIAEGYSVSREKKESFPLTVTSAQKNPTAFYLCASSAGQGRGAGELFFGEGSRLTVL.